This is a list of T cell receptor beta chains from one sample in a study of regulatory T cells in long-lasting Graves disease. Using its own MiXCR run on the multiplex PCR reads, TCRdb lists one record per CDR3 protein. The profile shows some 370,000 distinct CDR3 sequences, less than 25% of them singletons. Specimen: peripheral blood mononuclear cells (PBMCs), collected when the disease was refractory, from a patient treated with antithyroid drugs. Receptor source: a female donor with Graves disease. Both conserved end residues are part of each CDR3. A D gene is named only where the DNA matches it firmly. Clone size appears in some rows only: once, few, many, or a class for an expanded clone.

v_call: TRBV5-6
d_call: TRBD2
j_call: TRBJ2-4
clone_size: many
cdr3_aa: CASSWAGGYIQYF
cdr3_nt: TGTGCCAGCAGCTGGGCGGGAGGTTACATTCAGTACTTC

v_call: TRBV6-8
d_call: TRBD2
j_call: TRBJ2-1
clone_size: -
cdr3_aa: CATKGLAGVSEQFF
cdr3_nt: TGTGCCACAAAGGGGCTAGCGGGAGTCTCTGAGCAGTTCTTC

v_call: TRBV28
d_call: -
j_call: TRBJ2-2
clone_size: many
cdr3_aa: CASSLERGTGELFF
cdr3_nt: TGTGCCAGCAGTTTAGAGCGTGGCACCGGGGAGCTGTTTTTT

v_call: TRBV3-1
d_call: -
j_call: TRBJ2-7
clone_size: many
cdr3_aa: CASSANFYGEQYF
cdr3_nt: TGTGCCAGCAGCGCTAACTTTTACGGAGAGCAGTACTTC

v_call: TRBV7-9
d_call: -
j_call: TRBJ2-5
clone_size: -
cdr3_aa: CASSASPGWGYQETQYF
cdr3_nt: TGTGCCAGCAGCGCCAGTCCAGGGTGGGGGTACCAAGAGACCCAGTACTTC

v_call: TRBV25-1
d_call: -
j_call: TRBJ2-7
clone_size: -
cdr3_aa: CASSPNHEQYF
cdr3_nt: TGTGCCAGCAGTCCGAACCACGAGCAGTACTTC

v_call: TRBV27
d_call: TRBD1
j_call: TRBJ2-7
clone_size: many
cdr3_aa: CASSTDREWSRQYF
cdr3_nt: TGTGCCAGCAGTACAGACAGGGAGTGGTCTCGGCAGTACTTC

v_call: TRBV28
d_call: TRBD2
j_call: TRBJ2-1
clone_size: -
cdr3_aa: CASSDKYKTSGRAFSYNEQFF
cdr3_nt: TGTGCCAGCAGTGACAAATACAAGACTAGCGGGAGGGCCTTCTCCTACAATGAGCAGTTCTTC

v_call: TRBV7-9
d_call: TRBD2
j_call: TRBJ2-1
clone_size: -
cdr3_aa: CASSSRLAGGFSDEQFF
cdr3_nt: TGTGCCAGCAGCTCTCGACTAGCGGGAGGTTTTTCCGATGAGCAGTTCTTC

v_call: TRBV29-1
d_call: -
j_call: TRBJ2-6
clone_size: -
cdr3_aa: CSVVETGSNVLTF
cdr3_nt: TGCAGCGTTGTCGAAACTGGGTCCAACGTCCTGACTTTC

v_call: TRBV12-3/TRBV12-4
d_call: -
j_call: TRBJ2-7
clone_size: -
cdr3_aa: CASRASGAYEQYF
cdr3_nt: TGTGCCAGCAGAGCTTCAGGGGCCTACGAGCAGTACTTC

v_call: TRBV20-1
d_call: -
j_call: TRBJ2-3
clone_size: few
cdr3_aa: CSAPLVGSTDTQYF
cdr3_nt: TGCAGTGCCCCGCTGGTGGGTAGCACAGATACGCAGTATTTT

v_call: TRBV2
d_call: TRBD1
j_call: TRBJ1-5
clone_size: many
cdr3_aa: CASTGTDNQPQHF
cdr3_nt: TGCGCCAGCACGGGGACAGACAATCAGCCCCAGCATTTT

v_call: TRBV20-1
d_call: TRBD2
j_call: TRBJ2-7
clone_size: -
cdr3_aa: CSAPTSVSYEQYF
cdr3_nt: TGCAGTGCTCCGACTAGCGTATCCTACGAGCAGTACTTC

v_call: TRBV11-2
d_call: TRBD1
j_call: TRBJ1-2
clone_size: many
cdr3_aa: CASSLDRGLIDYGYTF
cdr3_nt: TGTGCCAGCAGCCTCGACAGGGGGCTTATCGACTATGGCTACACCTTC

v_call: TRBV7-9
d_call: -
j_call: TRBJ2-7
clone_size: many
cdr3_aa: CASSRAGASYEQYF
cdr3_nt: TGTGCCAGCAGTCGGGCAGGGGCCTCCTACGAGCAGTACTTC

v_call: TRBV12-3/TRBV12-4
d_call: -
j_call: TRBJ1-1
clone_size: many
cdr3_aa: CASTLGITNTEAFF
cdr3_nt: TGTGCCAGCACCTTAGGGATCACGAACACTGAAGCTTTCTTT

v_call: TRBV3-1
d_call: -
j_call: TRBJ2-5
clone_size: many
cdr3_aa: CASSQQIGVGETQYF
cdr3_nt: TGTGCCAGCAGCCAACAAATCGGAGTAGGGGAGACCCAGTACTTC

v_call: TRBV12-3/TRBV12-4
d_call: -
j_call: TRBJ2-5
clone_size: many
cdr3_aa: CASREQQETQYF
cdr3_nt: TGTGCCAGCAGGGAGCAACAAGAGACCCAGTACTTC

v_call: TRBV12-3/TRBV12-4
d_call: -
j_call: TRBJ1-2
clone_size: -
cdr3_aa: CASSLDTWAGSYGYTF
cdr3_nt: TGTGCCAGCAGTTTAGATACATGGGCAGGATCCTATGGCTACACCTTC

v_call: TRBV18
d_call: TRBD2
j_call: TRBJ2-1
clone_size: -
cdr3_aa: CASSTTSGSLHEQFF
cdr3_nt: TGTGCCAGCTCAACGACTAGCGGGAGCTTACATGAGCAGTTCTTC

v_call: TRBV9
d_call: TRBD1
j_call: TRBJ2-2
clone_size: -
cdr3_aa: CASSVGQGINTGELFF
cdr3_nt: TGTGCCAGCAGCGTCGGACAGGGGATAAACACCGGGGAGCTGTTTTTT

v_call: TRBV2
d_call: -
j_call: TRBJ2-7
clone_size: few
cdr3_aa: CASSRGRSYEQYF
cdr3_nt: TGTGCCAGCTCTAGGGGGAGGTCCTACGAGCAGTACTTC

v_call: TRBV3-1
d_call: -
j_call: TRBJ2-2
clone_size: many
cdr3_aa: CASSQGTTGELFF
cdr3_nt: TGTGCCAGCAGCCAAGGAACAACCGGGGAGCTGTTTTTT

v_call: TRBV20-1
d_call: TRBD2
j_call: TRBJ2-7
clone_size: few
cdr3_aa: CSARPTPGLAGSGEQYF
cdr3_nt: TGCAGTGCTAGACCTACACCAGGACTAGCGGGCTCGGGGGAGCAGTACTTC

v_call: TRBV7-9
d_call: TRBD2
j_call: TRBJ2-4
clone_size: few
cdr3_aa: CASSVSGTSGSDPYF
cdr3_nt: TGTGCCAGCAGCGTAAGCGGGACTAGCGGGAGCGATCCTTACTTC

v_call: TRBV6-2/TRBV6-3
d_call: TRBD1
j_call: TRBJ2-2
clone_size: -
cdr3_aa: CASSYPPRQGLNTGELFF
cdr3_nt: TGTGCCAGCAGTTACCCACCCAGACAGGGGCTAAACACCGGGGAGCTGTTTTTT